A selection of T cell receptor beta chains follows, all from one sample in a study of cytomegalovirus exposure and HLA in healthy donors. Using immunoSEQ multiplex PCR, the repertoire was profiled, and TCRdb retains in-frame clones only, with some absent. This sample has some 200,000 clones, with over 65% found just once. The sequencing sample was made of PBMCs. The receptor source for this set is a woman in her twenties or thirties in good health and CMV-seronegative. CDR3s include the opening cysteine and the closing phenylalanine or tryptophan. A D gene is named only where the DNA matches it firmly.

DNA	CDR3	D	V	J
TGTGCCAGCAGTGTGAGACAGGACAGGGAAAGCCATAATTCACCCCTCCACTTT	CASSVRQDRESHNSPLHF	TRBD1	TRBV6-1	TRBJ1-6
TGTGCCTGGAGTCCTTTAACAGGGGGGTCTAAAGAGCAGTACTTC	CAWSPLTGGSKEQYF	TRBD1	TRBV30	TRBJ2-7
TGTGCCAGCAGCTTGGAGTGGCAGCACTATGGCTACCCCTTC	CASSLEWQHYGYPF	NA	TRBV5-4	TRBJ1-2
TGTGCCAGCAGCTTTCGGCAGGGGGCACACGAGCAGTACTTC	CASSFRQGAHEQYF	TRBD1	TRBV11-3	TRBJ2-7
TGCGCCAGCAGCTCGCTAGCGGGAGGACAGATTTACGAGCAGTACTTC	CASSSLAGGQIYEQYF	TRBD2	TRBV5-1	TRBJ2-7
TGTGCCAGCAACGGGGATGGACAGCCCCAGCATTTT	CASNGDGQPQHF	NA	TRBV25-1	TRBJ1-5
TGTGCCAGCAGCTTAGTTGCAGGTTTCAGTTCACCCCTCCACTTT	CASSLVAGFSSPLHF	NA	TRBV7-9	TRBJ1-6
TGCGCCAGCAGCCTAAGACTAATATCTAGCGGGAGGAGGGGGTACGAGCAGTACTTC	CASSLRLISSGRRGYEQYF	TRBD2	TRBV5-1	TRBJ2-7
TGCGCCAGCAGCACCGGACAGGGGTACGAGCAGTACTTC	CASSTGQGYEQYF	TRBD1	TRBV5-1	TRBJ2-7
TGTGCCAGCAGCCAAGCCCAAACCGGGGGTCTCTACGGGCAGTACTTC	CASSQAQTGGLYGQYF	NA	TRBV4-2	TRBJ2-7
TGTGCCAGCAGCTTAGATCCAGGCACTGAAGCTTTCTTT	CASSLDPGTEAFF	NA	TRBV7-9	TRBJ1-1
TGTGCCAGTAGTATCCCCCCTCGGGGGGCGACCCAGAACTATGGCTACACCTTC	CASSIPPRGATQNYGYTF	NA	TRBV19	TRBJ1-2
TGTGCCAGCAGGTCCGAGGGGGCGCAGAACACTGAAGCTTTCTTT	CASRSEGAQNTEAFF	TRBD1	TRBV6-5	TRBJ1-1
TGTGCCAGCAGCACGACAGGGAACACTGAAGCTTTCTTT	CASSTTGNTEAFF	NA	TRBV5-5	TRBJ1-1